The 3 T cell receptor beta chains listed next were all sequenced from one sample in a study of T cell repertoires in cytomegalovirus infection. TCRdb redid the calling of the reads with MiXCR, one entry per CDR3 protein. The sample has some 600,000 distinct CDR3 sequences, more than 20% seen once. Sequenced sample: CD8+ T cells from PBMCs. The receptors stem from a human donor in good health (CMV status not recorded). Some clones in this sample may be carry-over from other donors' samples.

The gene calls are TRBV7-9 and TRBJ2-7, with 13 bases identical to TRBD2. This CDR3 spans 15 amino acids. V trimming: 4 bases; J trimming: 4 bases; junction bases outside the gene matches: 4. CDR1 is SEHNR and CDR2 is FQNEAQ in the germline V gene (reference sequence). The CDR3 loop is CASSSRLAGGYEQYF. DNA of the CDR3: TGTGCCAGCAGCTCAAGACTAGCGGGGGGATACGAGCAGTACTTC.

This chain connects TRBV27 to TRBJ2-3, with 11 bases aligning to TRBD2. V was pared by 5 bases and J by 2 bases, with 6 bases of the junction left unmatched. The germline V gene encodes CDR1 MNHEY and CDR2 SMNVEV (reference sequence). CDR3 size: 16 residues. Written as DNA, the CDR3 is TGTGCCAGCAGTCCGCCTAGCGGGGGGCTCACAGATACGCAGTATTTT. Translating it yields CASSPPSGGLTDTQYF.

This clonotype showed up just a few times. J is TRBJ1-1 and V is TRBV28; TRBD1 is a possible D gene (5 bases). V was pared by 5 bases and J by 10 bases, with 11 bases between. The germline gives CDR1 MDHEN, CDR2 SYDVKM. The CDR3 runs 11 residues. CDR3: CASSGGGVAFF. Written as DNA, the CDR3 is TGTGCCAGCAGTGGCGGGGGGGTAGCTTTCTTT. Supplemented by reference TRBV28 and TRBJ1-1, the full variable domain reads DVKVTQSSRYLVKRTGEKVFLECVQDMDHENMFWYRQDPGLGLRLIYFSYDVKMKEKGDIPEGYSVSREKKERFSLILESASTNQTSMYLCASSGGGVAFFGQGTRLTVV.